This T cell receptor (beta chain) comes out of a study of radiation and T cells in renal cell carcinoma. Study details: Nephrectomy followed 15 Gy stereotactic body radiation by 4 weeks.

The V gene end was trimmed by 5 bases and the J gene end by 4 bases; junction bases not matched to a gene: 10. The CDR3 runs 16 residues. CDR1 SEHNR and CDR2 FQNEAQ come from the germline V gene (reference sequence). Described time point: blood 2 weeks post-SBRT. Sample treatment: 15 Gy SBRT to primary tumor, nephrectomy 4 weeks later. After SBRT, blood was collected at 2 and 4 weeks, plus baseline. TCRdb keeps only in-frame clones here, not all; method: immunoSEQ multiplex PCR. The sample carries some 120,000 clones, about four fifths recorded once. About this clone itself: The antigen is undetermined.

Broader study findings: In blood, top tumor clones expanded by 2 weeks, shrinking by 4. Pretreatment tumor biopsies were lacking, so baseline clonotypes are unknown.

The sample in question was blood, obtained from a patient whose treatment included radiotherapy and nephrectomy. The genes are TRBV7-9 and TRBJ2-3, with TRBD2 identical over 9 bases. The source of this sequence is a man aged 50 to 59 with renal cell carcinoma. The CDR3 region is CASSLNSGSVADTQYF. CDR3 sequence (DNA): TGTGCCAGCAGCCTTAATAGCGGGAGCGTCGCAGATACGCAGTATTTT.